This TCR beta chain was obtained from a study of tumor and adjacent non-tumor tissue in lung cancer. General observations from the study: TCR diversity was significantly greater in tumor than normal lung tissue. Top 100 clones took a larger repertoire share in normal lung.

The CDR3 sequence is 16 residues long. Germline V lookup: CDR1 SGHAT, CDR2 FQNNGV. In the case of this clonotype: Its specificity is unknown. Sequence at one end of the junction differs from germline and may be a read error.

The library came from three nested PCR rounds adapted from ARM-PCR protocols. TCRdb used MiXCR to reprocess the multiplex PCR reads, holding one entry per CDR3 protein. The sample shows 200,000 to 250,000 distinct CDR3 sequences, 60% to 75% of them seen only once. This sample's RNA came from whole unsorted tissue. The chain has TRBV11-2 and TRBJ2-3; 10 bases line up with TRBD2. Material: lung tumor tissue. The receptor comes from a man aged 60-69 years with non-small cell lung cancer. The CDR3 spells CGSGFRLAGPTYTQCF. The CDR3 coding sequence is TGTGGCAGCGGCTTCAGACTAGCGGGTCCCACATATACGCAGTGTTTT.